This T cell receptor (beta chain) was sequenced for a study of shared clonotypes between healthy human individuals (dated by TCRdb to about 2020). Turning to the overall study: Two women and a few men aged 18 to 49 years were included in the cohort. Leukapheresis yielded between about 0.94 and 8.9 billion PBMCs per donor. Blood TCR repertoires of a handful of healthy adults were deeply sequenced to estimate repertoire size and the extent of clonotype sharing between individuals. To increase sequencing depth and limit assay-specific biases, different laboratories used diverse techniques to prepare libraries and sequence TCR repertoires. For each donor, CD4 naive and CD4 memory were each run on three plates, CD8 naive on two plates, and CD8 memory on one plate.

Beyond this particular receptor, the publication reports: Approximately 4.8% of naive CD4, roughly 3.5% of naive CD8, about 2.4% of memory CD4, and over 0.35% of memory CD8 clonotypes were shared across several donors. Based on pairwise subsampling, the degree of clonotype sharing among donors was expected to be affected by sequencing depth. Sampling was limited to blood, and TCR repertoires in tissue likely differ from TCR repertoires in blood. Naive subsets generally had larger estimated clonotype richness than memory subsets. Compared with non-shared clonotypes, clonotypes shared by all four sorted-subset donors had higher generation probabilities. Incomplete sequencing was indicated by rarefaction of sorted-subset datasets, despite the large sequencing depth. Because the study included only a small number of donors, the genetic and exposure-history diversity represented was limited.

For the CD8 naive samples, CD45RO-negative cells were positively selected for CCR7, yielding a CD45RA+CCR7+ population from which TemRA cells were excluded. The donors were healthy, HIV-negative adults with no recently reported acute infections or vaccinations. Every donor was a Caucasian adult residing in Nashville, Tennessee, USA. Blood was collected by leukapheresis, and PBMCs were isolated by Ficoll-Histopaque density gradient centrifugation and then cryopreserved in liquid nitrogen vapor phase. Analytical flow cytometry was used to check the purity and quantity of each magnetically sorted T cell population. Genomic DNA was isolated from every sorted fraction and measured by UV absorbance on a Nanodrop 2000c. Note on this clone: What this receptor recognizes is not known. Per-nucleotide qualities are absent, and no much larger clonotype sits a single base away.

The CDR3 has 15 amino acids, counting the end cysteine and phenylalanine. CDR3 DNA only is kept here, 45 bases in frame from base 1. At the junction V is shortened by 7 bases and J by 4 bases, with 16 bases in between. Via the germline V gene (reference sequence), CDR1 is MNHEY and CDR2 SMNVEV. Using the deep immunoSEQ assay, multiplex PCR amplified TCR CDR3 regions from genomic DNA. Genomic DNA extracted from each cell subset was distributed evenly over all wells of several immunoSEQ 96-well plates, and each plate served as one replicate. For sorted subsets, each replicate PCR was loaded with roughly 200 ng genomic DNA, equivalent to 30,000 or so T cell genomes. The purified libraries were quantified using a Qubit 3.0 fluorometer, sized with a Bioanalyzer 2100, and then quantified again using the KAPA Library Quantification kit. A separate single-read 150-cycle Illumina NextSeq 550 flow cell was used to sequence each immunoSEQ 96-well plate. The authors processed their data as follows. The immunoSEQ output contained only junctional sequences without quality scores, so filtering could not match that applied to full-length reads. Sequences were annotated with PyIR, a Python wrapper for IgBLAST v1.9, and V/J genes and CDR3 were assigned using IMGT germline references. Reads were filtered out if the reads had weak V/J assignments (E-value above 1e-6), no CDR3, stop codons, out-of-frame junctions, or ambiguous translated residues. V3J clonotypes were defined as sequences sharing the same inferred V gene, J gene, and CDR3 amino acid sequence. The percentage overlap between two repertoires was calculated by dividing the number of shared unique clonotypes by the size of the smaller repertoire. RTK rarefaction, the Chao1 estimator, and Recon v2.1 estimates of unobserved clonotypes were used to assess repertoire richness. OLGA was used to compute generation probabilities for all TCRbeta clonotypes that the gDNA method yielded from four donors. Sourced from immuneACCESS, this table was stored by TCRdb with only in-frame sequences that have V and J called. A share of the clones is absent; for the studies checked, an unresolved V gene accounts for under half, and the remainder has no known explanation. V and J calls and clone size come straight from that table; D and trimming were deduced from the DNA. Here the sample has approximately 600,000 clones; around 95% occur a single time. The ten most abundant clones make up approximately 0.12% of the sample.

This clonotype originated in a woman aged 25 to 39 in good health. Sequencing input: naive CD8+ T cells sorted from blood. According to the study, the label for this sample's cell subset or site signals: CD45RA+CCR7+. The sequence is built from TRBV27 and TRBJ1-4, with no confident D gene call. This receptor carries the CDR3 CASKATGSDNEKLFF. The nucleotides read TGTGCCAGCAAAGCTACGGGGTCCGATAATGAAAAACTGTTTTTT.